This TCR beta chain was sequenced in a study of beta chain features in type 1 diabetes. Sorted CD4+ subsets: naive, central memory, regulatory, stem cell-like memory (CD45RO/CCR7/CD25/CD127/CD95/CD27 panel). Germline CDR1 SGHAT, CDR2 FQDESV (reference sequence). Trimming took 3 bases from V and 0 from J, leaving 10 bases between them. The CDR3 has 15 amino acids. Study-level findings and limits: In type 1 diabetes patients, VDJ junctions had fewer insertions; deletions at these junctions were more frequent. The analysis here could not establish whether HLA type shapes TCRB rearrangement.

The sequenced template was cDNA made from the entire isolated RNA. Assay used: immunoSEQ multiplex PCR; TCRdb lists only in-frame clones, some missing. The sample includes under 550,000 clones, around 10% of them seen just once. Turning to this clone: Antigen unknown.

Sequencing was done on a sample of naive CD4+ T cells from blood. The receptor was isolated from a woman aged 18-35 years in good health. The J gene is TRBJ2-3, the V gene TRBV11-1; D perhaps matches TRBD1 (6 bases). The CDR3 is CASSFGRGSTDTQYF. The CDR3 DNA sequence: TGTGCCAGCAGCTTCGGCAGGGGTAGCACAGATACGCAGTATTTT.